Listed here are 14 T cell receptor beta chains from one sample, sequenced in a study of shared clonotypes between healthy human individuals. The repertoire was sequenced with immunoSEQ multiplex PCR; TCRdb's copy has only in-frame clones and lacks some. The top ten clones hold roughly 0.055% of a sample with approximately 620,000 clones, more than 95% of them seen once. Sequenced: naive CD4+ T cells sorted from blood. Documented subset: CD45RA+ positively selected. These receptor sequences come from a woman under 40 in good health.

This clone was observed once. The chain links TRBV6-1 to TRBJ1-5, with TRBD1 matching over 10 bases. The germline CDR1 and CDR2 sequences are MNHNS and SASEGT. The CDR3 sequence is 16 residues long. J lost 2 bases, V lost 4 bases, and 5 bases had no gene match. CDR3 DNA: TGTGCCAGCAGTGGGTCCGGGACAGGGGGCAATCAGCCCCAGCATTTT. It translates to CASSGSGTGGNQPQHF.

This chain links TRBV9 with TRBJ1-3; D remains unclear. Deletions cut 0 bases from V and 8 bases from J, with 12 bases between. CDR3 length equals 14 residues. Germline values: CDR1 SGDLS, CDR2 YYNGEE. In DNA form, the CDR3 reads TGTGCCAGCAGCGTAGGACAACACCGGGACACCATATATTTT. It yields the protein CASSVGQHRDTIYF.

The rearrangement links TRBV28 to TRBJ2-1; D possibly corresponds to TRBD1 (7 bases). Trimming shortened V by 2 bases and J by 15 bases, and 20 bases separated the two germline ends. Germline V gene data show CDR1 as MDHEN and CDR2 as SYDVKM. The CDR3 has 14 residues. The CDR3 spells CASSLKLLAGGPFF. The DNA for the CDR3 is TGTGCCAGCAGTTTAAAGTTATTGGCAGGGGGGCCGTTCTTC.

The chain employs TRBV29-1 and TRBJ1-5; no clear D gene. The CDR3 is 12 amino acids. Trimming took 5 bases from V and 0 from J, leaving 5 bases between them. The germline V gene encodes CDR1 SQVTM and CDR2 ANQGSEA. In DNA, the CDR3 is TGCAGCGTTTCGGGTAGCAATCAGCCCCAGCATTTT. Protein product: CSVSGSNQPQHF.

In nucleotides, the CDR3 is TGTGCCAGCAGCGGAACGGGAGTCAATGAGCAGTTCTTC. It translates to CASSGTGVNEQFF. The V gene is TRBV21-1, the J gene TRBJ2-1; TRBD2, as called in the table, went unchecked against the DNA. TRBV21-1 is tagged as a pseudogene. This CDR3 has 13 residues.

The J gene is TRBJ2-2, the V gene TRBV7-6, with D maybe TRBD1 (5 bases). Trimming took off 3 bases at V and 5 bases at J, with 13 bases between the two ends. Looked up from germline, CDR1 is SGHVS and CDR2 is FNYEAQ. The CDR3 sequence is 15 residues long. The CDR3: CASSFPSTGTGELFF. The CDR3 nucleotides read TGTGCCAGCAGCTTCCCCTCCACAGGTACCGGGGAGCTGTTTTTT.

The chain has TRBV18 and TRBJ2-7, with TRBD2 identical over 13 bases. J was trimmed by 0 bases and V by 1 base; bases with no gene match: 6. In germline, CDR1 is KGHSH, CDR2 LQKENI. The CDR3 runs to 18 residues. The CDR3: CASSPQGTSGVSSYEQYF. In nucleotides, the CDR3 is TGTGCCAGCTCACCACAAGGGACTAGCGGGGTAAGCTCCTACGAGCAGTACTTC.

V gene TRBV5-1 combines with J gene TRBJ1-3; D uncertain. This CDR3 has 14 amino acids. V was pared by 4 bases and J by 0 bases, with 8 bases between. Germline V gene sequence: CDR1 SGHRS, CDR2 YFSETQ. In nucleotides, the CDR3 is TGCGCCAGCAGCAAGGGAGACTCTGGAAACACCATATATTTT. It codes for CASSKGDSGNTIYF.

This clone came up once. The chain joins TRBV7-8 to TRBJ1-3; weak D call: TRBD1 (5 bases). The CDR3 has 15 residues. Per germline, CDR1 SGHVS and CDR2 FQNEAQ. The V gene lost 5 bases and the J gene lost 2 bases, with 13 bases spanning the gap. The DNA of the CDR3 is TGTGCCAGCAGCCCTTCCAGGGTGGCTGGAAACACCATATATTTT. This encodes CASSPSRVAGNTIYF.

The V call is TRBV4-1, the J call TRBJ2-7; D unclear. CDR1 is MGHRA and CDR2 is YSYEKL in the germline V gene. V was clipped by 0 bases and J by 1 base, with 10 bases between them. The CDR3 runs 15 residues. The CDR3, as DNA: TGCGCCAGCAGCCAAGAGCCTAGATGGTCCTACGAGCAGTACTTC. Amino acids: CASSQEPRWSYEQYF.

The V and J genes are TRBV5-4 and TRBJ2-7; TRBD1 matches at 8 bases. Germline trimming cut 3 bases from V and 3 bases from J; bases unmatched to any gene: 5. This CDR3 comprises 14 residues. Germline CDR1 and CDR2: SGHNT and YYREEE (reference sequence). The CDR3 is CASSSGQGFYEQYF. The CDR3 DNA is TGTGCCAGCAGCTCCGGACAGGGTTTCTACGAGCAGTACTTC.

The chain employs TRBV5-1 and TRBJ2-7; TRBD2 might be the D (5 bases). Looked up from germline, CDR1 is SGHRS and CDR2 is YFSETQ. The CDR3 extends over 18 amino acids. Trimming cost V 2 bases and J 0 bases, with 21 bases left between them. The CDR3, as DNA: TGCGCCAGCAGCTTTCTGCCTGAGTCGGGGAAAAACTCCTACGAGCAGTACTTC. Its protein is CASSFLPESGKNSYEQYF.

This chain connects TRBV10-2 to TRBJ2-2, with D perhaps TRBD1 or TRBD2 (5 bases each). Trimming shortened V by 6 bases and J by 4 bases, and 9 bases separated the two germline ends. This CDR3 has 13 amino acids. CDR1 is WSHSY, CDR2 SAAADI, per germline. CDR3 in DNA: TGCGCCAGCAGCGGGGACCGCACCGGGGAGCTGTTTTTT. Translated, it gives CASSGDRTGELFF.

The genes are TRBV5-1 and TRBJ1-1; D is ambiguous. CDR1 SGHRS and CDR2 YFSETQ come from the germline V gene. Trimming took 1 base from V and 1 from J, leaving 11 bases between them. The CDR3 sequence is 15 residues long. CDR3 in amino acids: CASSLIETGNTEAFF. For the CDR3, the DNA is TGCGCCAGCAGCTTGATAGAGACGGGGAACACTGAAGCTTTCTTT.